This T cell receptor (beta chain) was sequenced for a study of cytomegalovirus exposure and HLA in healthy donors. PCR amplification relied on 60 Vbeta primers (plus 13 Jbeta primers). TCRdb's copy holds only in-frame clones and misses some; the assay was immunoSEQ multiplex PCR. This sample has 150,000 or so clones, with 70% to 85% found just once. Trimming cost V 7 bases and J 3 bases, with 10 bases left between them. This CDR3 has 13 amino acids. CDR1 and CDR2 from the germline V gene are SNHLY and FYNNEI. Of note for this clone: Its antigen remains unidentified.

Findings of the study overall: In all likelihood, a cluster of highly shared sequence variants was a sequencing artifact. Reported results showed that the classifier diagnosed cytomegalovirus status with high specificity and sensitivity. Some V segments could not be told apart, so they were left out, TRBV6-2 and TRBV6-3 among them. Researchers reported that three CMV-associated chains were confirmed in vitro as CMV antigen-specific.

The TCR was taken from a woman aged 40-49 years in good health and CMV-seronegative. This chain joins TRBV2 and TRBJ1-5; weak D call: TRBD1 (5 bases). The material sequenced was PBMCs. The CDR3 sequence: CASNLGDNQPQHF. CDR3 nucleotides: TGTGCCAGCAACTTAGGGGACAATCAGCCCCAGCATTTT.